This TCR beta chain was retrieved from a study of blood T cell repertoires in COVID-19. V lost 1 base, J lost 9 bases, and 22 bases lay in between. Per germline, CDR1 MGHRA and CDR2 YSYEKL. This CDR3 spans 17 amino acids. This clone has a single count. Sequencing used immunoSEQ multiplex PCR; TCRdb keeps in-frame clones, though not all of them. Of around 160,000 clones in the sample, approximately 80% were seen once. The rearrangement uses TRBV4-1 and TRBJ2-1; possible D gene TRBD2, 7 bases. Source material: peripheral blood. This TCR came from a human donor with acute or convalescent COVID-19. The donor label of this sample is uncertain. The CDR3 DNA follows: TGCGCCAGCAGCCAAGGGGGGGGGCGCTTCGAGTCTGTTGAGCAGTTCTTC. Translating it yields CASSQGGGRFESVEQFF.